This TCR beta chain was observed in a study of blood T cell repertoires in COVID-19. Sequencing used immunoSEQ multiplex PCR; TCRdb keeps in-frame clones, though not all of them. The sample carries approximately 350,000 clones, more than 80% recorded once. In germline, CDR1 is SGHRS, CDR2 YFSETQ. V lost 2 bases to trimming and J lost 1 base, with 6 bases between them. There are 13 residues in the CDR3. Everyone who took part was 18 to 89 years old, and they came from some 23 US areas. The chain is built from TRBV5-1 and TRBJ2-5, with D unresolved. The source of this sequence is a man aged 18-30 years who had recovered from COVID-19. Sequenced: PBMCs or T cells enriched from blood (not recorded which). This chain's CDR3 is CASSLLAQETQYF. CDR3 DNA: TGCGCCAGCAGCTTATTAGCCCAAGAGACCCAGTACTTC.